Below, 11 T cell receptor beta chains from the same sample are listed, as sequenced in a study of shared clonotypes between healthy human individuals. CD45RO-negative cells were positively selected for CCR7, leaving out terminally differentiated effector memory CD45RA+ cells. TCRdb's copy holds only in-frame clones and misses some; the assay was immunoSEQ multiplex PCR. The sample shows about 680,000 clones, around 92% of them seen only once. The material sequenced was naive CD8+ T cells sorted from blood. The source of these receptors is a man aged 30 to 39 in good health.

This chain connects TRBV14 to TRBJ1-3, with unresolved D. V lost 3 bases, J lost 4 bases, and 16 bases lay in between. CDR1 and CDR2 (germline): SGHDN, FVKESK. The CDR3 is made up of 16 amino acids. CDR3 sequence reads: CASSQQDVGDGNTIYF. The CDR3 nucleotides read TGTGCCAGCAGCCAGCAGGACGTCGGCGACGGAAACACCATATATTTT.

The gene calls are TRBV15 and TRBJ2-5; weak D call: TRBD2 (5 bases). The CDR3 spans 13 residues. The V gene's germline CDR1 is LNHNV and CDR2 YYDKDF (reference sequence). V lost 1 base and J 4 bases, leaving 7 bases between the germline ends. The CDR3, as DNA: TGTGCCACCAGCAGAGTCCGGGGAGAGACCCAGTACTTC. Its translation is CATSRVRGETQYF.

This clone turned up a few times. CDR3 sequence: CASSRGGPGNTIYF. DNA of the CDR3: TGTGCCAGTAGTCGTGGGGGTCCTGGAAACACCATATATTTT. The gene calls are TRBV19 and TRBJ1-3; D possibly corresponds to TRBD1 (5 bases). CDR3 length equals 14 residues. Germline loops: CDR1 LNHDA, CDR2 SQIVND (reference sequence). Trimming took off 5 bases at V and 2 bases at J, with 10 bases between the two ends.

This sequence joins TRBV27 and TRBJ2-4; D remains ambiguous. CDR3 length: 14 amino acids. Trimming stripped 5 bases from V and 8 bases from J, with 16 bases between. Germline-derived CDR1 and CDR2 are MNHEY and SMNVEV (reference sequence). For the CDR3, the DNA is TGTGCCAGCAGTCCGCGGTGGGGAAGGGACATTCAGTACTTC. Its translation is CASSPRWGRDIQYF.

About this clone itself: The identical CDR3 is also encoded by other nucleotide sequences in the sample. V usage is TRBV7-9 and J usage is TRBJ2-7; a possible D gene is TRBD2 (5 bases). Trimming left V 1 base short and J 7 bases short, with 8 bases between. Germline CDR1 is SEHNR and CDR2 is FQNEAQ (reference sequence). The CDR3 loop spans 12 amino acids. In DNA form, the CDR3 reads TGTGCCAGCAGCTTAGGAGGCGGGGAGCAGTACTTC. It yields the protein CASSLGGGEQYF.

The genes are TRBV7-9 and TRBJ2-6; D tentatively fits TRBD1 or TRBD2 (6 bases each). The V and J ends lost 3 bases and 2 bases respectively, with 8 bases between them. The germline V gene encodes CDR1 SEHNR and CDR2 FQNEAQ (reference sequence). The CDR3 consists of 15 residues. CDR3 sequence reads: CASSFRGAGANVLTF. The CDR3 nucleotides read TGTGCCAGCAGCTTTAGGGGGGCTGGGGCCAACGTCCTGACTTTC. The full variable domain, with the rest looked up from reference TRBV7-9 and TRBJ2-6, is DTGVSQNPRHKITKRGQNVTFRCDPISEHNRLYWYRQTLGQGPEFLTYFQNEAQLEKSRLLSDRFSAERPKGSFSTLEIQRTEQGDSAMYLCASSFRGAGANVLTFGAGSRLTVL.

The V and J genes are TRBV9 and TRBJ1-1, with D possibly matching TRBD1 (6 bases). Germline lookup yields CDR1 SGDLS and CDR2 YYNGEE. The CDR3 length is 14 residues. Trimming removed 4 bases from V and 5 bases from J, with 15 bases in between. The CDR3, as DNA: TGTGCCAGCAGCCCGGACGGGGGCCTTACTGAAGCTTTCTTT. It specifies CASSPDGGLTEAFF.

The V and J genes are TRBV2 and TRBJ2-1; D could derive from TRBD1 or TRBD2 (5 bases each). CDR1 and CDR2 (germline): SNHLY, FYNNEI. V was clipped by 8 bases and J by 8 bases, with 16 bases between them. The CDR3 is made up of 13 amino acids. CDR3: CASVGPTADEQFF. In nucleotides, the CDR3 is TGTGCCAGCGTGGGACCGACGGCGGATGAGCAGTTCTTC.

For this clone: The identical CDR3 is also encoded by other nucleotide sequences in the sample. The chain has TRBV2 and TRBJ2-2; D is unclear. This CDR3 has 12 amino acids. CDR1 and CDR2 (germline): SNHLY, FYNNEI. V lost 6 bases to trimming and J lost 0 bases, with 2 bases between them. CDR3 region: CASRTNTGELFF. The DNA of the CDR3 is TGTGCCAGCAGGACGAACACCGGGGAGCTGTTTTTT.

J is TRBJ2-5 and V is TRBV4-3, with 7 bases lining up with TRBD1. The CDR3 length is 16 residues. CDR1 is LGHNA, CDR2 YSLEER, per germline. V lost 1 base to trimming and J lost 5 bases; unmatched junction nucleotides: 10. The chain's CDR3 is CASSQGALGGWETQYF. The DNA for the CDR3 is TGCGCCAGCAGCCAAGGTGCTCTAGGGGGCTGGGAGACCCAGTACTTC.

V gene TRBV7-9 combines with J gene TRBJ2-7; D not certain. Germline V gene sequence: CDR1 SEHNR, CDR2 FQNEAQ (reference sequence). V was clipped by 2 bases and J by 3 bases, with 5 bases between them. The CDR3 covers 12 residues. Written as DNA, the CDR3 is TGTGCCAGCAGCTTATATGTCTACGAGCAGTACTTC. Translated, it gives CASSLYVYEQYF.